Listed here are 3 T cell receptor beta chains from one sample, sequenced in a study of glioma-infiltrating T cells. Amplification of TCR alpha and beta CDR3 regions from RNA used iRepertoire nested multiplex PCR. TCRdb recomputed calls from the multiplex PCR reads with MiXCR, one row per CDR3 protein. Here the sample spans around 180,000 distinct CDR3 sequences, roughly 45% being singletons. Sequencing was carried out using glioma tissue, nonneoplastic brain tissue, or PBMCs (not recorded which). The receptors originated from a human donor with low-grade glioma or glioblastoma, undergoing nonglioma brain surgery, or in good health (not recorded which).

The gene calls are TRBV9 and TRBJ2-3; D is possibly TRBD2 (6 bases). CDR3 length equals 15 residues. Trimming removed 2 bases at V and 3 bases at J, with 13 bases between. Germline V CDR1 and CDR2: SGDLS, YYNGEE. For the CDR3, the DNA is TGTGCCAGCAGCGTTGGTAGCGGAACTACAGATACGCAGTATTTT. Protein sequence: CASSVGSGTTDTQYF.

Concerning this clonotype: A clone one base away is much larger, so this may be a read error. This chain connects TRBV28 to TRBJ2-5; D is uncertain. The CDR3 sequence is 11 residues long. Looked up from germline, CDR1 is MDHEN and CDR2 is SYDVKM. CDR3 sequence reads: CASSPLETQHF. CDR3 coding DNA: TGTGCCAGCTCACCACTCGAGACCCAGCACTTC.

This sequence joins TRBV6-5 and TRBJ2-7, with unresolved D. Trimming pared 6 bases from V and 6 bases from J, leaving 18 bases between. This CDR3 comprises 14 residues. CDR1 MNHEY and CDR2 SVGAGI come from the germline V gene. The CDR3: CASSPGSLLREQYF. The CDR3 DNA is TGTGCCAGCAGCCCTGGGTCGTTGTTACGCGAGCAGTACTTC.